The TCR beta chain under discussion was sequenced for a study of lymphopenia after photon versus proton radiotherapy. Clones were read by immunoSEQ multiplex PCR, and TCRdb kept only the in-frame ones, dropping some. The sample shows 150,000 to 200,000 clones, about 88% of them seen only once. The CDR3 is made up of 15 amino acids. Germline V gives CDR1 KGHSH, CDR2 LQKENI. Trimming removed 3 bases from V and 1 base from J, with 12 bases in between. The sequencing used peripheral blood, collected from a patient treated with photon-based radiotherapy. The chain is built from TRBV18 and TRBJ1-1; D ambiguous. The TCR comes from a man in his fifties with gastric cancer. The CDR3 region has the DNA TGTGCCAGCTCACCTCCCCGGGCAGGGAACACTGAAGCTTTCTTT. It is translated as CASSPPRAGNTEAFF.